This entry lists 24 T cell receptor beta chains sequenced from one sample in a study of beta chain features in type 1 diabetes (dated by TCRdb to between 2018 and 2020). Libraries came from the immunoSEQ multiplex PCR assay. The entire isolated RNA was reverse transcribed using the High Capacity cDNA Reverse Transcription Kit, and thus expressed TCRB transcripts were sequenced. Sourced from immuneACCESS, this table was stored by TCRdb with only in-frame sequences that have V and J called. A share of the clones is absent; for the studies checked, an unresolved V gene accounts for under half, and the remainder has no known explanation. This sample comprises 450,000 to 550,000 clones, roughly 30% of them detected only once. The biggest ten clones account for 0.06% to 0.07% of the sample. Sequencing was done on a sample of naive CD4+ T cells from blood. The meaning of the sample's cell subset or site label: true naive CD4+ T cells. The receptor set was obtained from a man younger than 35 in good health.

The rearrangement uses TRBV10-3 and TRBJ2-2; D unclear. V lost 6 bases to trimming and J lost 6 bases, with 17 bases between them. The CDR3 is 15 residues long. Germline V gene lookup returns CDR1 ENHRY and CDR2 SYGVKD. The CDR3 spells CAISEQVDGSGELFF. DNA of the CDR3: TGTGCCATCAGCGAGCAGGTGGATGGTTCCGGGGAGCTGTTTTTT.

This clone was observed a handful of times. The chain combines TRBV29-1 with TRBJ2-3; D is uncertain. Looked up from germline, CDR1 is SQVTM and CDR2 is ANQGSEA. The CDR3 extends over 11 amino acids. Between the trimmed V and J ends, which lost 7 bases and 5 bases, there was a span of 10 bases. The CDR3 region has the DNA TGCAGCGCACAGTTGGTAGATACGCAGTATTTT. Protein product: CSAQLVDTQYF.

V usage is TRBV6-6 and J usage is TRBJ1-2; D not certain. Per the germline V gene, CDR1 is MNHNY and CDR2 is SVGAGI (reference sequence). The V and J ends lost 7 bases and 7 bases respectively, with 16 bases between them. This CDR3 has 13 amino acids. The CDR3 protein is CASTTGRLGGYTF. CDR3 in DNA: TGTGCCAGCACAACGGGCCGTTTAGGTGGCTACACCTTC.

CDR3 protein: CAWSTRQTSSTDTQYF. The CDR3 bases are TGTGCCTGGAGTACTCGACAAACCTCTAGCACAGATACGCAGTATTTT. V and J are TRBV30 and TRBJ2-3, with unresolved D. Trimming took off 2 bases at V and 0 bases at J, with 15 bases between the two ends. The CDR3 is 16 residues long. CDR1 GTSNPN and CDR2 SVGIG come from the germline V gene (reference sequence).

The rearrangement joins TRBV7-2 to TRBJ2-5; no firm D call. Per germline, CDR1 SGHTA and CDR2 FQGNSA. The CDR3 is 13 residues long. The V gene lost 5 bases and the J gene lost 2 bases, with 9 bases spanning the gap. CDR3 coding DNA: TGTGCCAGCAGCAGACAATTACAAGAGACCCAGTACTTC. Translated, it gives CASSRQLQETQYF. Full variable domain (remainder filled in from reference TRBV7-2 and TRBJ2-5): GAGVSQSPSNKVTEKGKDVELRCDPISGHTALYWYRQSLGQGLEFLIYFQGNSAPDKSGLPSDRFSAERTGGSVSTLTIQRTQQEDSAVYLCASSRQLQETQYFGPGTRLLVL.

The CDR3 DNA reads TGTGCCAGCTCCCCCTGGACAGGGAGCACAGATACGCAGTATTTT. Translated, it gives CASSPWTGSTDTQYF. This chain links TRBV18 with TRBJ2-3; 8 nucleotides line up with TRBD1. V lost 6 bases and J lost 0; bases outside the gene matches: 5. This CDR3 comprises 15 residues. Germline V gene data show CDR1 as KGHSH and CDR2 as LQKENI. The full variable domain, completed using reference TRBV18 and TRBJ2-3, is NAGVMQNPRHLVRRRGQEARLRCSPMKGHSHVYWYRQLPEEGLKFMVYLQKENIIDESGMPKERFSAEFPKEGPSILRIQQVVRGDSAAYFCASSPWTGSTDTQYFGPGTRLTVL.

This clone was seen more than once but under ten times. The gene calls are TRBV20-1 and TRBJ1-1; no firm D call. Trimming left V 5 bases short and J 3 bases short, with 7 bases between. The CDR3 sequence is 11 residues long. Germline CDR1 reads DFQATT; CDR2 reads SNEGSKA (reference sequence). CDR3: CSAGSYTEAFF. CDR3 coding DNA: TGCAGTGCTGGAAGTTACACTGAAGCTTTCTTT.

This sequence joins TRBV30 and TRBJ1-3; D is unclear. V lost 1 base to trimming and J lost 0 bases, with 7 bases between them. The CDR3 contains 14 residues. Per germline, CDR1 GTSNPN and CDR2 SVGIG (reference sequence). CDR3 in amino acids: CAWSGGNSGNTIYF. DNA of the CDR3: TGTGCCTGGAGTGGGGGAAACTCTGGAAACACCATATATTTT.

The chain carries TRBV2 and TRBJ2-5; 7 bases align to TRBD2. This CDR3 spans 12 amino acids. Germline loops: CDR1 SNHLY, CDR2 FYNNEI. J was trimmed by 7 bases and V by 6 bases; bases with no gene match: 5. CDR3 coding DNA: TGTGCCAGCAGAAGCGGGGCGTGGACCCAGTACTTC. It yields the protein CASRSGAWTQYF.

This clone showed up just a few times. The chain joins TRBV7-9 to TRBJ2-7; maybe TRBD1 (6 bases). This CDR3 is built from 14 residues. The germline V gene has CDR1 SEHNR and CDR2 FQNEAQ (reference sequence). V was pared by 5 bases and J by 3 bases, with 14 bases between. The CDR3 nucleotides read TGTGCCAGCAGCACAGGTCAGGGGCTCTACGAGCAGTACTTC. Encoded protein: CASSTGQGLYEQYF.

This clone was picked up a small number of times. The V call is TRBV7-2, the J call TRBJ2-5, with D possibly being TRBD1 or TRBD2 (5 bases each). This CDR3 has 15 amino acids. CDR1 SGHTA and CDR2 FQGNSA come from the germline V gene. The V and J ends lost 3 bases and 9 bases respectively, with 20 bases between them. CDR3 DNA sequence: TGTGCCAGCAGCTTTAATCCCGGGACCCGTGGGGCCCAGTACTTC. Translated: CASSFNPGTRGAQYF.

The gene calls are TRBV5-4 and TRBJ2-3; weak D call: TRBD2 (6 bases). This CDR3 is 17 amino acids long. Trimming removed 5 bases from V and 0 bases from J, with 19 bases in between. Germline CDR1 is SGHNT and CDR2 is YYREEE (reference sequence). The CDR3 is CASSRLAFALSTDTQYF. The CDR3 DNA reads TGTGCCAGCAGTCGGCTAGCGTTTGCCTTAAGCACAGATACGCAGTATTTT.

V gene TRBV7-2 combines with J gene TRBJ2-3; TRBD1 might be the D (5 bases). Per germline, CDR1 SGHTA and CDR2 FQGNSA. This CDR3 has 13 amino acids. V was clipped by 5 bases and J by 9 bases, with 15 bases between them. This chain's CDR3 is CASSLEGALTQYF. CDR3 nucleotides: TGTGCCAGCAGCCTAGAAGGGGCCCTAACGCAGTATTTT.

The chain recombines TRBV4-2 with TRBJ2-1, with 7 bases identical to TRBD2. CDR1 is LGHNA, CDR2 YNFKEQ, per germline. The CDR3 contains 16 residues. The V and J ends lost 0 bases and 12 bases, in that order; junction bases with no gene match: 14. CDR3 in DNA: TGTGCCAGCAGCCAAGAAGTCGGACTAGGCCCAATGGGGCAGTTCTTC. Protein: CASSQEVGLGPMGQFF.

This clone was counted only a few times. The chain recombines TRBV13 with TRBJ2-3; D call uncertain. Trimming shortened V by 4 bases and J by 2 bases, and 4 bases separated the two germline ends. Germline V gene sequence: CDR1 PRHDT, CDR2 FYEKMQ (reference sequence). The CDR3 contains 12 residues. Written as DNA, the CDR3 is TGTGCCAGCAGCTCCGACACAGATACGCAGTATTTT. Translating gives CASSSDTDTQYF.

V usage is TRBV10-3 and J usage is TRBJ2-3; TRBD2 aligns across 7 bases. Germline values: CDR1 ENHRY, CDR2 SYGVKD. Unmatched junction bases numbered 9, after V lost 7 bases and J lost 2 bases. The CDR3 is 15 residues long. The CDR3 DNA reads as TGTGCCATCACTGGGGCTAGCGGCTACACAGATACGCAGTATTTT. It encodes CAITGASGYTDTQYF.

In this sample, this clone turned up a few times. V gene TRBV7-2 combines with J gene TRBJ2-1, with D perhaps matching TRBD1 (5 bases). The germline gives CDR1 SGHTA, CDR2 FQGNSA. V was cut by 4 bases and J by 6 bases, with 16 bases left in between. This CDR3 is built from 15 residues. The CDR3 DNA reads TGTGCCAGCAGCTCCCACCTAAGGGGCGTCAATGAGCAGTTCTTC. It translates to CASSSHLRGVNEQFF.

This clone was seen more than once but under ten times. The CDR3 is CASSRREGRGEQFF. In DNA form, the CDR3 reads TGTGCCAGCAGTCGCCGGGAGGGCCGGGGTGAGCAGTTCTTC. The chain joins TRBV27 to TRBJ2-1; 8 bases align to TRBD2. CDR1 is MNHEY, CDR2 SMNVEV, per germline (reference sequence). V lost 5 bases and J lost 9; bases outside the gene matches: 9. CDR3 length: 14 amino acids.

The chain joins TRBV30 to TRBJ2-4; D unclear. The CDR3 has 13 residues. Looked up from germline, CDR1 is GTSNPN and CDR2 is SVGIG (reference sequence). V gave up 5 bases and J gave up 1 base, with 9 bases separating them. The CDR3 region is CAWSAPAKNIQYF. CDR3 sequence (DNA): TGTGCCTGGTCTGCCCCGGCCAAAAACATTCAGTACTTC.

The rearrangement uses TRBV7-9 and TRBJ2-7; the D gene is possibly TRBD1 (6 bases). V lost 5 bases to trimming and J lost 3 bases, with 11 bases between them. Germline values: CDR1 SEHNR, CDR2 FQNEAQ (reference sequence). The CDR3 sequence is 13 residues long. The CDR3 nucleotides are TGTGCCAGCAGCCCCTCGACAGGCTACGAGCAGTACTTC. Its protein is CASSPSTGYEQYF. Variable domain in full (rest from reference TRBV7-9 and TRBJ2-7): DTGVSQNPRHKITKRGQNVTFRCDPISEHNRLYWYRQTLGQGPEFLTYFQNEAQLEKSRLLSDRFSAERPKGSFSTLEIQRTEQGDSAMYLCASSPSTGYEQYFGPGTRLTVT.

J is TRBJ2-1 and V is TRBV29-1; a possible D gene is TRBD2 (6 bases). V was clipped by 4 bases and J by 7 bases, with 14 bases between them. CDR1 is SQVTM, CDR2 ANQGSEA, per germline. This CDR3 region has 13 residues. Written as DNA, the CDR3 is TGCAGCGTTGGGGCGGGAACCAGAAATGAGCAGTTCTTC. Protein sequence: CSVGAGTRNEQFF.

The V call is TRBV2, the J call TRBJ1-5, with unresolved D. The germline V gene encodes CDR1 SNHLY and CDR2 FYNNEI. Trimming shortened V by 3 bases and J by 7 bases, and 10 bases separated the two germline ends. This CDR3 is built from 13 residues. The CDR3 bases are TGTGCCAGCAGTGACAGGCAGCGGCAGCCCCAGCATTTT. Encoded protein: CASSDRQRQPQHF. Together with reference TRBV2 and TRBJ1-5, the CDR3 gives the full variable domain: EPEVTQTPSHQVTQMGQEVILRCVPISNHLYFYWYRQILGQKVEFLVSFYNNEISEKSEIFDDQFSVERPDGSNFTLKIRSTKLEDSAMYFCASSDRQRQPQHFGDGTRLSIL.

In this sample, this clone turned up a few times. The chain links TRBV30 to TRBJ2-5; perhaps TRBD1 as D (5 bases). Germline lookup yields CDR1 GTSNPN and CDR2 SVGIG (reference sequence). The CDR3 runs 13 residues. Trimming removed 6 bases at V and 5 bases at J, with 16 bases between. CDR3 loop: CACAQPGLETQYF. The CDR3 coding sequence is TGTGCCTGCGCCCAGCCAGGGCTGGAGACCCAGTACTTC.

The rearrangement uses TRBV11-2 and TRBJ2-3; 9 bases are a match to TRBD2. The CDR3 contains 15 residues. Germline values: CDR1 SGHAT, CDR2 FQNNGV. The trim removed 7 bases at V and 5 bases at J, leaving 10 bases unmatched. CDR3 nucleotides: TGTGCCAGCACCCGAATTAGCGGGAGAGGAGATACGCAGTATTTT. Protein product: CASTRISGRGDTQYF.